A single T cell receptor beta chain is shown here with its context. What it recognizes is unknown. The sample belongs to a study of response to subunit inactivated influenza vaccine. Using its own MiXCR run on the RT-PCR reads, TCRdb lists one record per CDR3 protein. The profile shows 500,000 to 550,000 distinct CDR3 sequences, under 9% of them singletons. CDR1 and CDR2 (germline): SGDLS, YYNGEE. Trimming pared 0 bases from V and 4 bases from J, leaving 13 bases between. The CDR3 runs 15 residues. Notes on the study in general: Few additional T cells are recruited per seasonal influenza vaccination, authors suggested.

This sequence originates from a man between 50 and 75 years old who received an inactivated influenza vaccine. The chain is built from TRBV9 and TRBJ1-2; a possible D gene is TRBD1 (6 bases). This material consisted of PBMCs from blood, taken less than 30 months after vaccination. CDR3 sequence: CASSVVQGRGYGYTF. The CDR3 bases are TGTGCCAGCAGCGTAGTGCAGGGGCGCGGCTATGGCTACACCTTC. The variable domain in full, completed from reference TRBV9 and TRBJ1-2, reads DSGVTQTPKHLITATGQRVTLRCSPRSGDLSVYWYQQSLDQGLQFLIQYYNGEERAKGNILERFSAQQFPDLHSELNLSSLELGDSALYFCASSVVQGRGYGYTFGSGTRLTVV.